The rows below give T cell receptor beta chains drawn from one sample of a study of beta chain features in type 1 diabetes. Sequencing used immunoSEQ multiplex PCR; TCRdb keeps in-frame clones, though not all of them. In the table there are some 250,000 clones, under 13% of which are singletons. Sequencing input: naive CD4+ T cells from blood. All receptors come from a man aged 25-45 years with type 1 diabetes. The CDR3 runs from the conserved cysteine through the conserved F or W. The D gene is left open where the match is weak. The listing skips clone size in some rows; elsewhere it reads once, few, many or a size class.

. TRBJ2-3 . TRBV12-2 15 CASRGGAECTDTQYF TGTGCAAGTCGCGGCGGAGCGGAGTGCACAGATACGCAGTATTTT
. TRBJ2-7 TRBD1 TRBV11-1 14 CASSFRTGPYEQYF TGTGCCAGCAGCTTCCGGACAGGACCCTACGAGCAGTACTTC
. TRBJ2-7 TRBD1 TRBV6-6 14 CASRLGQGYYEQYF TGTGCCAGTAGACTCGGACAGGGCTACTACGAGCAGTACTTC
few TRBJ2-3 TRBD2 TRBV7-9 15 CASSLAAGGPDTQYF TGTGCCAGCAGCTTAGCAGCGGGGGGCCCGGATACGCAGTATTTT
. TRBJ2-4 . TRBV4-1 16 CASSQVPLTSGSIQYF TGCGCCAGCAGCCAAGTCCCCCTGACTAGTGGGAGCATTCAGTACTTC
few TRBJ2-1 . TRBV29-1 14 CSVAPVLSYNEQFF TGCAGCGTTGCTCCGGTTCTCTCCTACAATGAGCAGTTCTTC
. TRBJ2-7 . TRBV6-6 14 CASSYGTLSYEQYF TGTGCCAGCAGTTACGGGACTCTCTCCTACGAGCAGTACTTC
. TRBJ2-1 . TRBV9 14 CASSVATAYNEQFF TGTGCCAGCAGCGTAGCGACAGCCTACAATGAGCAGTTCTTC
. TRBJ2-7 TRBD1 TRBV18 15 CASSPIPGQSYEQYF TGTGCCAGCTCACCAATTCCGGGACAGTCCTACGAGCAGTACTTC
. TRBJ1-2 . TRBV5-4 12 CASSLDGRGYTF TGTGCCAGCAGCTTGGACGGGAGAGGCTACACCTTC
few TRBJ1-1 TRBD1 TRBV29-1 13 CSALGQVNTEAFF TGCAGCGCATTGGGACAGGTGAACACTGAAGCTTTCTTT